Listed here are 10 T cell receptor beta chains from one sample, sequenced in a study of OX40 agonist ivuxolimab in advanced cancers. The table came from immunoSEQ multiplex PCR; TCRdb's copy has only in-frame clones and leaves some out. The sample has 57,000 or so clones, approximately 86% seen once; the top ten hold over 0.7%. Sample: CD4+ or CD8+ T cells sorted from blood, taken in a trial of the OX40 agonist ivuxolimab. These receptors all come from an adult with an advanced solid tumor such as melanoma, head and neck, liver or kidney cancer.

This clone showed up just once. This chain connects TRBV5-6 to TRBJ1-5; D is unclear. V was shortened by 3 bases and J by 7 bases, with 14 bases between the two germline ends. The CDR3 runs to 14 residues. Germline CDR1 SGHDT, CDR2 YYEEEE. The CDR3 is CASSSSPADQPQHF. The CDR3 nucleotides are TGTGCCAGCAGCTCATCACCAGCGGACCAGCCCCAGCATTTT.

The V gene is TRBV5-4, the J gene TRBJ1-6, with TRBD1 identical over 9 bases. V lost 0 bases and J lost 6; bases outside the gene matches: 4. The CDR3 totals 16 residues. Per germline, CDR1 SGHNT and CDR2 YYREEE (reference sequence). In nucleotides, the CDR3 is TGTGCCAGCAGCTTGGGGCCGGGACAGGGTAATTCACCCCTCCACTTT. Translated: CASSLGPGQGNSPLHF.

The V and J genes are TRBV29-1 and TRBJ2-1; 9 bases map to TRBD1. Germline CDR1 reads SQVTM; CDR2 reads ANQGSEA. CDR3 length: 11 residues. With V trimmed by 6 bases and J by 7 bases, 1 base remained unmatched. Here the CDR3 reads CSVDRGNEQFF. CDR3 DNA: TGCAGCGTGGACAGGGGTAATGAGCAGTTCTTC.

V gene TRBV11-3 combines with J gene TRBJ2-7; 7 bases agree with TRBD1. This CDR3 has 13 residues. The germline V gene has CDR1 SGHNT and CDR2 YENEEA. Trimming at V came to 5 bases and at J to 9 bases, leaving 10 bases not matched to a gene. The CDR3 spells CASSPGRGQGQYF. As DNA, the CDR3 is TGTGCCAGCAGCCCCGGAAGGGGGCAGGGGCAGTACTTC.

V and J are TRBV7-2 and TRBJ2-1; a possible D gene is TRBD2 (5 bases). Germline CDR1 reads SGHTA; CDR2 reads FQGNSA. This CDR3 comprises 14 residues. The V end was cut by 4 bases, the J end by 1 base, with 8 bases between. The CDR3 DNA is TGTGCCAGCAGCTCCCCGGGATCCTACAATGAGCAGTTCTTC. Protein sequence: CASSSPGSYNEQFF.

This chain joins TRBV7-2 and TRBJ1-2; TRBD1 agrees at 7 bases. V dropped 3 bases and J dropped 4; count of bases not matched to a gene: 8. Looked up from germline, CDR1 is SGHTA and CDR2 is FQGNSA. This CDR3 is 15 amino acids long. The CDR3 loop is CASSLGQTESYGYTF. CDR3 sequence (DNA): TGTGCCAGCAGCTTGGGACAGACAGAAAGCTATGGCTACACCTTC. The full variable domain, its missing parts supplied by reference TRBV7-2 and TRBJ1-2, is GAGVSQSPSNKVTEKGKDVELRCDPISGHTALYWYRQSLGQGLEFLIYFQGNSAPDKSGLPSDRFSAERTGGSVSTLTIQRTQQEDSAVYLCASSLGQTESYGYTFGSGTRLTVV.

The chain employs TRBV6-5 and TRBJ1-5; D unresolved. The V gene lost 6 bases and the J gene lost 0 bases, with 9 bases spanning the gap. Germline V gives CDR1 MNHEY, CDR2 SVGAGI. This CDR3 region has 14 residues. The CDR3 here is CASSPRGSNQPQHF. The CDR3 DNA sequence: TGTGCCAGCAGCCCCCGGGGTAGCAATCAGCCCCAGCATTTT.

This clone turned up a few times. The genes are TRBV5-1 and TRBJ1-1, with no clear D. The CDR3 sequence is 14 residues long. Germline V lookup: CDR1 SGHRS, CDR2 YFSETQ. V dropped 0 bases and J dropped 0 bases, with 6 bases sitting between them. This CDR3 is CASSLGTVNTEAFF. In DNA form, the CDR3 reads TGCGCCAGCAGCTTGGGGACGGTGAACACTGAAGCTTTCTTT. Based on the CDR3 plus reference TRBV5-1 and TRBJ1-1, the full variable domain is KAGVTQTPRYLIKTRGQQVTLSCSPISGHRSVSWYQQTPGQGLQFLFEYFSETQRNKGNFPGRFSGRQFSNSRSEMNVSTLELGDSALYLCASSLGTVNTEAFFGQGTRLTVV.

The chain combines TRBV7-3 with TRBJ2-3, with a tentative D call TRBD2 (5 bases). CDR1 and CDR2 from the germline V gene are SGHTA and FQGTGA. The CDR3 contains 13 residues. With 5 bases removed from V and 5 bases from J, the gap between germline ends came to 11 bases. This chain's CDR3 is CASSDRGLDTQYF. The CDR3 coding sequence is TGTGCCAGCAGCGACCGAGGGTTAGATACGCAGTATTTT.

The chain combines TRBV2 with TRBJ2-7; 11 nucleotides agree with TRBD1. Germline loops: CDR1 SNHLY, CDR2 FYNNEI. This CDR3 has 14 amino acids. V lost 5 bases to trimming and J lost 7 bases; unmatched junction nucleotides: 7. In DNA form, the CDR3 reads TGTGCCAGCAGTAGAGGGACAGGGGGTTGGGAGCAGTACTTC. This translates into CASSRGTGGWEQYF.